This T cell receptor (beta chain) comes out of a study of blood T cell repertoires in COVID-19. Study in general: Sources were T cells, B-cell-depleted T cells, or PBMCs; the material itself was cDNA or gDNA.

This clone was seen more than once but under ten times. V was pared by 6 bases and J by 8 bases, with 14 bases between. The CDR3 consists of 13 residues. Germline V gene sequence: CDR1 KGHSH, CDR2 LQKENI. The data were produced by immunoSEQ multiplex PCR, yet TCRdb's version contains in-frame clones alone and is incomplete. This sample has a few hundred thousand clones, with around 83% found just once. Sequencing input: peripheral blood. V is TRBV18 and J is TRBJ2-1; possibly TRBD1 for D (6 bases). The receptor comes from a man under 40 who had recovered from COVID-19. CDR3 bases: TGTGCCAGCTCCCGAACAGGGCTCGATGAGCAGTTCTTC. This sequence encodes CASSRTGLDEQFF.